The T cell receptor beta chain described here comes from a study of regulatory T cells in long-lasting Graves disease. The time point denotes: persistent/refractory GD, antithyroid drugs over 5 years with positive TRAb. Extracted PBMC RNA gave rise to the TCR library. Relying on iRepertoire HTBI primers and Arm-PCR of CDR3 regions, the team built TCR beta libraries. TCRdb re-analysed the multiplex PCR reads in MiXCR, keeping a single row per CDR3 protein. The data contain roughly 450,000 distinct CDR3 sequences, about 25% of them singletons. Germline CDR1 and CDR2: KGHDR and SFDVKD. The CDR3 is 13 residues long. V was shortened by 9 bases and J by 3 bases, with 10 bases between the two germline ends. Ten or more counts support this clonotype.

The chain links TRBV24-1 to TRBJ2-2; D not resolved. This specimen was peripheral blood mononuclear cells (PBMCs), taken when the disease was refractory, from a patient treated with antithyroid drugs. The clonotype comes from a female donor with Graves disease. This CDR3 reads CATETRYTGELFF. In DNA form, the CDR3 reads TGTGCCACCGAAACAAGATACACCGGGGAGCTGTTTTTT.